One sample yielded the 25 T cell receptor beta chains listed below, sequenced in a study of blood T cell repertoires in COVID-19. Some clones are missing from TCRdb's copy, which holds only in-frame ones; the method was immunoSEQ multiplex PCR. The sample lists approximately 120,000 clones; roughly 72% were seen once. Sequences were obtained from peripheral blood. The receptors come from a man older than 75 with COVID-19, enrolled during active disease.

The V call is TRBV19, the J call TRBJ2-3, with D hard to call. The CDR3 runs 15 residues. With 6 bases removed from V and 6 bases from J, the gap between germline ends came to 19 bases. Germline V gene sequence: CDR1 LNHDA, CDR2 SQIVND (reference sequence). The CDR3 DNA reads TGTGCCAGTAGCACCATCCGACTCCCTGGGGATACGCAGTATTTT. Its protein product is CASSTIRLPGDTQYF.

The chain uses TRBV5-1 and TRBJ1-1, with 9 bases lining up with TRBD1. This CDR3 region has 14 residues. V lost 7 bases, J lost 0 bases, and 4 bases stayed unmatched. The germline CDR1 and CDR2 sequences are SGHRS and YFSETQ. The chain's CDR3 is CASLGTGLNTEAFF. DNA of the CDR3: TGCGCCAGCTTGGGGACAGGGTTGAACACTGAAGCTTTCTTT.

The chain carries TRBV5-4 and TRBJ2-5, with a tentative D call TRBD2 (5 bases). V was trimmed by 9 bases and J by 7 bases, leaving 19 bases between them. This CDR3 is 13 amino acids long. Germline V gives CDR1 SGHNT, CDR2 YYREEE (reference sequence). DNA for the CDR3: TGTGCCACCCACCTCCGGGGAGAAGGGACCCAGTACTTC. Translating it yields CATHLRGEGTQYF.

This clone occurred a few times. The V and J genes are TRBV27 and TRBJ1-1, with unresolved D. V was trimmed by 5 bases and J by 1 base, leaving 14 bases between them. This CDR3 is 15 amino acids long. Germline V gives CDR1 MNHEY, CDR2 SMNVEV (reference sequence). The CDR3 DNA is TGTGCCAGCAGTGGGCAAGCGGTAGGGAACACTGAAGCTTTCTTT. Amino acids: CASSGQAVGNTEAFF.

The V and J genes are TRBV5-4 and TRBJ1-1, with 12 bases matching TRBD1. V dropped 0 bases and J dropped 5; count of bases not matched to a gene: 5. This CDR3 comprises 16 residues. Germline V gene lookup returns CDR1 SGHNT and CDR2 YYREEE (reference sequence). The CDR3 region has the DNA TGTGCCAGCAGCTTGGGAGGGACAGGGGGCTTGACTGAAGCTTTCTTT. It translates to CASSLGGTGGLTEAFF.

The V and J genes are TRBV4-1 and TRBJ1-4, with D unclear. Germline values: CDR1 MGHRA, CDR2 YSYEKL. The V end was cut by 5 bases, the J end by 0 bases, with 7 bases between. The CDR3 runs 14 residues. This CDR3 reads CASSNGATNEKLFF. Written as DNA, the CDR3 is TGCGCCAGCAGCAACGGAGCAACTAATGAAAAACTGTTTTTT.

The V and J genes are TRBV28 and TRBJ2-3; 13 nucleotides align to TRBD2. The CDR3 runs 17 residues. Germline CDR1 is MDHEN and CDR2 is SYDVKM. V shed 4 bases, J shed 6 bases, and the junction held 10 bases outside the gene matches. The CDR3 DNA reads as TGTGCCAGCAGTTCGGGACTAGCGGGACCCAAGTTTGATACGCAGTATTTT. Residues: CASSSGLAGPKFDTQYF.

The chain joins TRBV7-2 to TRBJ2-2; weak D call: TRBD1 (5 bases). The CDR3 is 16 residues long. Per germline, CDR1 SGHTA and CDR2 FQGNSA. V was clipped by 3 bases and J by 1 base, with 12 bases between them. DNA of the CDR3: TGTGCCAGCAGCTTCGGACACCTTCGGAACACCGGGGAGCTGTTTTTT. Amino acid sequence: CASSFGHLRNTGELFF.

The J gene is TRBJ2-3, the V gene TRBV5-4; 9 nucleotides agree with TRBD1. V was pared by 3 bases and J by 3 bases, with 2 bases of the junction left unmatched. The CDR3 runs to 14 residues. Germline V CDR1 and CDR2: SGHNT, YYREEE (reference sequence). CDR3 loop: CASSSGQGTDTQYF. The CDR3 region has the DNA TGTGCCAGCAGCTCGGGACAGGGAACAGATACGCAGTATTTT.

This chain uses TRBV30 with TRBJ1-5, with TRBD1 as a possible D gene (6 bases). Between the trimmed V and J ends, which lost 2 bases and 4 bases, there was a span of 12 bases. The CDR3 has 14 residues. CDR1 and CDR2 from the germline V gene are GTSNPN and SVGIG (reference sequence). CDR3 residues: CAWSQGFLNQPQHF. CDR3 nucleotide sequence: TGTGCCTGGAGTCAGGGGTTCCTTAATCAGCCCCAGCATTTT. Based on the CDR3 plus reference TRBV30 and TRBJ1-5, the full variable domain is SQTIHQWPATLVQPVGSPLSLECTVEGTSNPNLYWYRQAAGRGLQLLFYSVGIGQISSEVPQNLSASRPQDRQFILSSKKLLLSDSGFYLCAWSQGFLNQPQHFGDGTRLSIL.

The V gene is TRBV7-2, the J gene TRBJ1-5, with TRBD1 as a possible D gene (6 bases). CDR1 and CDR2 from the germline V gene are SGHTA and FQGNSA. CDR3 length: 16 residues. Trimming pared 1 base from V and 0 bases from J, leaving 10 bases between. The CDR3 loop is CASSLVGGRSNQPQHF. CDR3 DNA sequence: TGTGCCAGCAGCTTAGTCGGGGGGCGTAGCAATCAGCCCCAGCATTTT.

The genes are TRBV11-3 and TRBJ2-3; the D gene is possibly TRBD2 (6 bases). Germline lookup yields CDR1 SGHNT and CDR2 YENEEA. This CDR3 spans 17 amino acids. Trimming pared 5 bases from V and 2 bases from J, leaving 20 bases between. The CDR3 spells CASSHIPSGGFTDTQYF. The CDR3 nucleotides are TGTGCCAGCAGCCATATCCCTTCCGGGGGTTTCACAGATACGCAGTATTTT.

The chain uses TRBV5-1 and TRBJ1-1; D may be TRBD1 (6 bases). Trimming took 0 bases from V and 4 from J, leaving 10 bases between them. Germline V lookup: CDR1 SGHRS, CDR2 YFSETQ. CDR3 length: 14 amino acids. In DNA, the CDR3 is TGCGCCAGCAGCTTGGACAGGGAGGGCACTGAAGCTTTCTTT. Protein sequence: CASSLDREGTEAFF.

V is TRBV28 and J is TRBJ2-7; D call uncertain. The CDR3 is made up of 12 amino acids. Trimming took 6 bases from V and 4 from J, leaving 10 bases between them. Germline V gene lookup returns CDR1 MDHEN and CDR2 SYDVKM. This chain's CDR3 is CASSPPGYEQYF. CDR3 sequence (DNA): TGTGCCAGCAGCCCTCCCGGGTACGAGCAGTACTTC.

This clone was found once. The J gene is TRBJ1-1, the V gene TRBV7-2; no definite D call. CDR1 is SGHTA, CDR2 FQGNSA, per germline. V was cut by 5 bases and J by 12 bases, with 7 bases left in between. The CDR3 sequence is 9 residues long. CDR3 amino acids: CASSLPPFF. The CDR3 DNA reads TGTGCCAGCAGCCTCCCCCCTTTCTTT.

The V and J genes are TRBV6-1 and TRBJ1-5, with D tentatively TRBD1 (5 bases). CDR3 length equals 16 residues. V was trimmed by 2 bases and J by 0 bases, leaving 11 bases between them. CDR1 and CDR2 from the germline V gene are MNHNS and SASEGT. The chain's CDR3 is CASSEWGLYSNQPQHF. CDR3 nucleotide sequence: TGTGCCAGCAGTGAATGGGGACTGTATAGCAATCAGCCCCAGCATTTT.

The genes are TRBV7-2 and TRBJ2-1; D is possibly TRBD2 (5 bases). The V gene lost 1 base and the J gene lost 8 bases, with 12 bases spanning the gap. This CDR3 has 14 amino acids. Germline lookup yields CDR1 SGHTA and CDR2 FQGNSA. Written as DNA, the CDR3 is TGTGCCAGCAGCTTAGGCGCTAGCCCGGATGAGCAGTTCTTC. It encodes CASSLGASPDEQFF.

This clone was detected a few times. This chain links TRBV27 with TRBJ2-2, with TRBD2 matching 8 bases. V trimming: 7 bases; J trimming: 8 bases; junction bases outside the gene matches: 9. The germline CDR1 and CDR2 sequences are MNHEY and SMNVEV (reference sequence). The CDR3 has 14 residues. CDR3 DNA: TGTGCCAGCACCAGACTAGCGACAGGTGGGGAGCTGTTTTTT. It is translated as CASTRLATGGELFF.

The chain recombines TRBV27 with TRBJ2-5, with 7 bases identical to TRBD2. Germline lookup yields CDR1 MNHEY and CDR2 SMNVEV (reference sequence). The CDR3 loop spans 13 amino acids. Trimming cost V 3 bases and J 5 bases; bases outside gene matches: 3. CDR3 sequence reads: CASSLGGRETQYF. The CDR3 DNA sequence: TGTGCCAGCAGTTTGGGAGGGAGGGAGACCCAGTACTTC.

The CDR3 bases are TGTGCCAGCTTCGATAGCGGGGGAGATACGCAGTATTTT. Its protein is CASFDSGGDTQYF. The chain is built from TRBV6-5 and TRBJ2-3, with TRBD2 matching over 9 bases. Germline CDR1 reads MNHEY; CDR2 reads SVGAGI. CDR3 length: 13 amino acids. The ends lost 8 bases at V and 5 bases at J; junction bases unmatched: 5.

J is TRBJ2-7 and V is TRBV28, with 7 bases lining up with TRBD2. Germline CDR1 reads MDHEN; CDR2 reads SYDVKM. The junction had 10 bases not matched to a gene; V was cut back by 7 bases and J by 4 bases. The CDR3 runs to 14 residues. The CDR3 DNA is TGTGCCAGCAATTCGGCTAGCGGAGTTTACGAGCAGTACTTC. Translation: CASNSASGVYEQYF.

The CDR3 protein is CASSPRTGGEYEQYF. CDR3 bases: TGTGCCAGCAGCCCGCGGACAGGGGGCGAGTACGAGCAGTACTTC. This rearrangement joins TRBV7-2 to TRBJ2-7; TRBD1 aligns across 11 bases. Germline V CDR1 and CDR2: SGHTA, FQGNSA. Trimming took 5 bases from V and 4 from J; bases not matched to a gene: 7. The length of the CDR3 is 15 residues.

In its sample, this clone was seen once. V usage is TRBV28 and J usage is TRBJ2-5; a possible D gene is TRBD1 (6 bases). The V end lost 6 bases, the J end lost 2 bases, and 16 bases lay between the germline ends. The germline gives CDR1 MDHEN, CDR2 SYDVKM. The CDR3 spans 15 residues. The CDR3 sequence is CASSSGDTNQETQYF. The CDR3 region has the DNA TGTGCCAGCAGCAGTGGGGACACGAATCAAGAGACCCAGTACTTC.

This chain links TRBV7-8 with TRBJ1-3; 7 bases match TRBD1. The CDR3 has 17 residues. V lost 3 bases and J lost 0; bases outside the gene matches: 8. The germline V gene encodes CDR1 SGHVS and CDR2 FQNEAQ. The CDR3 sequence is CASSFYRDSRSGNTIYF. For the CDR3, the DNA is TGTGCCAGCAGCTTTTACCGGGACAGTCGCTCTGGAAACACCATATATTTT.

This clone was seen more than once but under ten times. CDR3 residues: CASSPRSGNSYNSPLHF. The CDR3 coding sequence is TGTGCCAGCTCACCGAGGTCGGGGAACTCCTATAATTCACCCCTCCACTTT. This chain connects TRBV18 to TRBJ1-6; D call uncertain. V was pared by 3 bases and J by 0 bases, with 12 bases between. There are 17 residues in the CDR3. Germline CDR1 reads KGHSH; CDR2 reads LQKENI.